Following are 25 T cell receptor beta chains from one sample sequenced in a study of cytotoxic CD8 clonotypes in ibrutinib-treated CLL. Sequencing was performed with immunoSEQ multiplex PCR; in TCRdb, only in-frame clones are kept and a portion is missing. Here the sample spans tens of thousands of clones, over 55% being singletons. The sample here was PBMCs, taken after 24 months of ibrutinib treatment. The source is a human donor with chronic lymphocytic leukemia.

CDR3 coding DNA: TGTGCCAGCAGCGATAATTACGAGCAGTACTTC. Its protein product is CASSDNYEQYF. The J gene is TRBJ2-7, the V gene TRBV7-2; D remains ambiguous. CDR1 is SGHTA and CDR2 is FQGNSA in the germline V gene. Trimming cost V 5 bases and J 4 bases, with 6 bases left between them. This CDR3 contains 11 residues.

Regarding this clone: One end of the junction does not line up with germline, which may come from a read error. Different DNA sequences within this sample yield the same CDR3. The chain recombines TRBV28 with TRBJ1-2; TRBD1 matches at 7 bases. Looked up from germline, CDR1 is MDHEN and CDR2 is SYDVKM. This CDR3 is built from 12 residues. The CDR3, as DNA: TGCGCCACCGGGACAGCTTCACTTGGCTACACCTTC. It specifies CATGTASLGYTF.

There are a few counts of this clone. CDR3 residues: CASSLLLNTGELFF. The CDR3 DNA follows: TGTGCCAGCAGTTTACTCCTGAACACCGGGGAGCTGTTTTTT. The genes are TRBV28 and TRBJ2-2; D unclear. V was trimmed by 2 bases and J by 1 base, leaving 5 bases between them. CDR1 and CDR2 from the germline V gene are MDHEN and SYDVKM. The CDR3 loop spans 14 amino acids. The variable domain in full, with the rest retrieved from reference TRBV28 and TRBJ2-2, is DVKVTQSSRYLVKRTGEKVFLECVQDMDHENMFWYRQDPGLGLRLIYFSYDVKMKEKGDIPEGYSVSREKKERFSLILESASTNQTSMYLCASSLLLNTGELFFGEGSRLTVL.

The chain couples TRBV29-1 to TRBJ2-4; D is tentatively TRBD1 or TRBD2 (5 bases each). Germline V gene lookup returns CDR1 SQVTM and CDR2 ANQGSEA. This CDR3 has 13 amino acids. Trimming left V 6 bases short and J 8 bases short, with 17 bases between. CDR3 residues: CSVRGGMGDIQYF. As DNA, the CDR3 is TGCAGCGTCCGTGGGGGAATGGGGGACATTCAGTACTTC. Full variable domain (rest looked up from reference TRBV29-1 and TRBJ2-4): SAVISQKPSRDICQRGTSLTIQCQVDSQVTMMFWYRQQPGQSLTLIATANQGSEATYESGFVIDKFPISRPNLTFSTLTVSNMSPEDSSIYLCSVRGGMGDIQYFGAGTRLSVL.

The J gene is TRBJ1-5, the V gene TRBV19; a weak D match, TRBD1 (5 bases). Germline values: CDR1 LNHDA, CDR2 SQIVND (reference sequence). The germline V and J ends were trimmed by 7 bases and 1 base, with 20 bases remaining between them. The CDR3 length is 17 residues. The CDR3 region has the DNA TGTGCCAGTACCCCTCGGCGGGGCTGGGAGAGCAATCAGCCCCAGCATTTT. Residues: CASTPRRGWESNQPQHF.

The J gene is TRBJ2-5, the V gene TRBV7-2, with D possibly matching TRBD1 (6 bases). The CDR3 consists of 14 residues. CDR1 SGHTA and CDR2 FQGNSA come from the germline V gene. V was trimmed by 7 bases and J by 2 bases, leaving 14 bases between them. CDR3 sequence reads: CASKLEGGQETQYF. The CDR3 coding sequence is TGTGCCAGCAAGCTGGAAGGGGGTCAAGAGACCCAGTACTTC. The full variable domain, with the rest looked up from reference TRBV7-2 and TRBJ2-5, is GAGVSQSPSNKVTEKGKDVELRCDPISGHTALYWYRQSLGQGLEFLIYFQGNSAPDKSGLPSDRFSAERTGGSVSTLTIQRTQQEDSAVYLCASKLEGGQETQYFGPGTRLLVL.

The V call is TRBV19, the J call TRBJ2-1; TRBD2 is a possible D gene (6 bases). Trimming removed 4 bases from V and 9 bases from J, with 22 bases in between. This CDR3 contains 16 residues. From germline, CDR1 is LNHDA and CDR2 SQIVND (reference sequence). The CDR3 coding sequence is TGTGCCAGTAGTACGCCTCGGAGGGGTGGGCCTCGTGAGCAGTTCTTC. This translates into CASSTPRRGGPREQFF.

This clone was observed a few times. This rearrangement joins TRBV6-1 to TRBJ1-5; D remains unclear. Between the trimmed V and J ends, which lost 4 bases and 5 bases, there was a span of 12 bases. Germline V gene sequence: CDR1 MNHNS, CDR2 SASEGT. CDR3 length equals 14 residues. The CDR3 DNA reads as TGTGCCAGCAGTGGCGTATCGACGGATCAGCCCCAGCATTTT. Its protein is CASSGVSTDQPQHF.

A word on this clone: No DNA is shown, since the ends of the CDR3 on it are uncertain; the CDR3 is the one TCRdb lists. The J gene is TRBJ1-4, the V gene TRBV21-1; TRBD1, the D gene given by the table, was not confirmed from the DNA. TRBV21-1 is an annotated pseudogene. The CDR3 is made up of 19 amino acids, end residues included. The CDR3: CASTQGVGRVAQGNEKLFF.

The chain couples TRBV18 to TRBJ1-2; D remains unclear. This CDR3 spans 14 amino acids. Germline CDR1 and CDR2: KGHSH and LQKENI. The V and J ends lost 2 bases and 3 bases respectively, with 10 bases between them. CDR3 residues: CASSPLSSYYGYTF. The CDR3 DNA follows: TGTGCCAGCTCACCATTGAGTTCATACTATGGCTACACCTTC.

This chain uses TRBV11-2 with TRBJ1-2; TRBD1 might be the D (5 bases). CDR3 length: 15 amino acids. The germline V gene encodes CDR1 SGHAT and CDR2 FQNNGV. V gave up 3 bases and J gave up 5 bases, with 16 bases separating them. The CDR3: CASSLGPGGGYGYTF. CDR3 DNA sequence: TGTGCCAGCAGCTTGGGACCCGGGGGAGGATATGGCTACACCTTC. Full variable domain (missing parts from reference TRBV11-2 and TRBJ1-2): EAGVAQSPRYKIIEKRQSVAFWCNPISGHATLYWYQQILGQGPKLLIQFQNNGVVDDSQLPKDRFSAERLKGVDSTLKIQPAKLEDSAVYLCASSLGPGGGYGYTFGSGTRLTVV.

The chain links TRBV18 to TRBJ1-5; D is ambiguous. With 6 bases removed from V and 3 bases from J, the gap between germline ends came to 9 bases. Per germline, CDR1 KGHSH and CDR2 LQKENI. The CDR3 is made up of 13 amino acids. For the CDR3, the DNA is TGTGCCAGCTCCCTCATGATCAATCAGCCCCAGCATTTT. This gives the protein CASSLMINQPQHF.

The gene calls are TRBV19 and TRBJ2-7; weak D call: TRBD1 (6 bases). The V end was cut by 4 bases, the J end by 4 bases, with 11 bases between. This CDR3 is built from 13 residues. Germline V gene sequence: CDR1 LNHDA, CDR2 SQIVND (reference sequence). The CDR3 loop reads CASSTGDGYEQYF. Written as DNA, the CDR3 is TGTGCCAGTAGTACAGGGGACGGTTACGAGCAGTACTTC.

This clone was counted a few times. CDR3 protein: CASNPGSNQPQHF. Written as DNA, the CDR3 is TGTGCCAGCAACCCGGGGAGCAATCAGCCCCAGCATTTT. The chain recombines TRBV6-1 with TRBJ1-5; no firm D call. V was pared by 7 bases and J by 1 base, with 8 bases between. This CDR3 contains 13 residues. Germline V gene data show CDR1 as MNHNS and CDR2 as SASEGT.

CDR3 in amino acids: CASRALDGSTDTQYF. The CDR3 region has the DNA TGTGCCAGCAGAGCACTAGACGGGAGCACAGATACGCAGTATTTT. This chain uses TRBV6-1 with TRBJ2-3, with a weak D call TRBD2 (5 bases). The CDR3 covers 15 residues. Germline loops: CDR1 MNHNS, CDR2 SASEGT. Trimming removed 6 bases at V and 0 bases at J, with 13 bases between.

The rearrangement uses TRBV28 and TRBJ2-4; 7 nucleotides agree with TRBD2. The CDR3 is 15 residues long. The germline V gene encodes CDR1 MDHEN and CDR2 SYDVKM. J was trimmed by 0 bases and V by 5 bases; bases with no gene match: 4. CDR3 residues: CASSREGVAKNIQYF. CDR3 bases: TGTGCCAGCAGTAGGGAGGGTGTAGCCAAAAACATTCAGTACTTC.

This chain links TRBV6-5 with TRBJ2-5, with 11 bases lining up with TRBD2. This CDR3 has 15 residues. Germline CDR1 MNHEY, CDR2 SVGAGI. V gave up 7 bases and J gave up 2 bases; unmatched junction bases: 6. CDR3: CASTRLAGSQETQYF. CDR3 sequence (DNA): TGTGCCAGCACCAGACTAGCGGGGAGTCAAGAGACCCAGTACTTC.

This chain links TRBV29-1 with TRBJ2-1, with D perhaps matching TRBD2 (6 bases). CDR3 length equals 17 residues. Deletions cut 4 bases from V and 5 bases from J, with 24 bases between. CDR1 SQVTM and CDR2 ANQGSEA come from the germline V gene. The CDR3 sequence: CSVVWRVGFGVDNEQFF. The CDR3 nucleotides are TGCAGCGTTGTGTGGAGGGTAGGGTTCGGGGTGGACAATGAGCAGTTCTTC.

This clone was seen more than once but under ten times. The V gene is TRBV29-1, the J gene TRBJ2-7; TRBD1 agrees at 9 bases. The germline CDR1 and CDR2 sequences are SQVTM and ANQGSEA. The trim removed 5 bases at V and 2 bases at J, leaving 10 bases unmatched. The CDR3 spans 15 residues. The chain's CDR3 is CSVKFGTGQTYEQYF. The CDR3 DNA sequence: TGCAGCGTTAAGTTCGGGACAGGGCAAACCTACGAGCAGTACTTC.

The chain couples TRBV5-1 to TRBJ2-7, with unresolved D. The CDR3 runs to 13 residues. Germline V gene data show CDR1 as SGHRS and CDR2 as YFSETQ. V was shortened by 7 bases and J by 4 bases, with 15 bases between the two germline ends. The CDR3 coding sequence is TGCGCCAGCGGCCAGGTGCTGTCTTACGAGCAGTACGTC. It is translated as CASGQVLSYEQYV.

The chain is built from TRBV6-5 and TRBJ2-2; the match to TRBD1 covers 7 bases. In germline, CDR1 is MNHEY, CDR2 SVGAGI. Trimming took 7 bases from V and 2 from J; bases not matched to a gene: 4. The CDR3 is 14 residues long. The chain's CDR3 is CASKTGPNTGELFF. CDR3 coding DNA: TGTGCCAGCAAGACAGGGCCCAACACCGGGGAGCTGTTTTTT.

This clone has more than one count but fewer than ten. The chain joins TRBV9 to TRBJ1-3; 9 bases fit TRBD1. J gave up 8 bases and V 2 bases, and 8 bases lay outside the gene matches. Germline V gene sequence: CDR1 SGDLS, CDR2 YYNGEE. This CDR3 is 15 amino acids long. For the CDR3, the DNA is TGTGCCAGCAGCGTCCGAACGGACAGGGGAGACACCATATATTTT. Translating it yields CASSVRTDRGDTIYF.

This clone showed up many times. DNA of the CDR3: TGTGCCAGCAGCCAAGAAACGCATGTACTTAATGAGCAGTTCTTC. Protein sequence: CASSQETHVLNEQFF. The chain carries TRBV4-2 and TRBJ2-1; D remains unclear. V was shortened by 0 bases and J by 7 bases, with 13 bases between the two germline ends. Per germline, CDR1 LGHNA and CDR2 YNFKEQ. The CDR3 extends over 15 amino acids.

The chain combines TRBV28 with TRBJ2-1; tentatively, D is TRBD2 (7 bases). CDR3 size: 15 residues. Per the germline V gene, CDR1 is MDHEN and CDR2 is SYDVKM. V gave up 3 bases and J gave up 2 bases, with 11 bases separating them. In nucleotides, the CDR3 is TGTGCCAGCAGTTTTTCGGGGGGCACCTACAATGAGCAGTTCTTC. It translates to CASSFSGGTYNEQFF.

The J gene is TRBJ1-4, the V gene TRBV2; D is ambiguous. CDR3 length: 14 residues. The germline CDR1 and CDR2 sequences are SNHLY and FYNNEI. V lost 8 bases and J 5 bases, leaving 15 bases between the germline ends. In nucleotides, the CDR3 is TGTGCCAGCTCTTTCGGAACTAGAAATGAAAAACTGTTTTTT. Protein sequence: CASSFGTRNEKLFF.